The rows below give T cell receptor beta chains drawn from one sample of a study of shared clonotypes between healthy human individuals. Assay: immunoSEQ multiplex PCR; the TCRdb copy retains only in-frame clones and omits some. The table includes 2 million to 3 million clones, 93% detected once. Sequenced: naive CD4+ T cells from PBMCs. Every receptor here comes from a man younger than 35 in good health. Some clones in this sample may be carry-over from other donors' samples. CDR3s include the opening cysteine and the closing phenylalanine or tryptophan. The order of the fields is clone size, V gene, D gene, J gene, CDR3 DNA, CDR3 protein. The D gene is left open where the match is weak. A clone size is listed for some rows: how often the clone was seen (once, few, many), or a class if it is expanded.

>.|TRBV5-6|TRBD2|TRBJ2-1
TGTGCCAGCAGTATTAGGGTGGTAGCGGGGAATGAGCAGTTCTTC
CASSIRVVAGNEQFF
>.|TRBV10-3|TRBD2|TRBJ2-3
TGTGCCACGTTACTAGCGGGCGCACGATTCAGCACAGACACGCAGTATTTT
CATLLAGARFSTDTQYF
>.|TRBV4-3|TRBD2|TRBJ2-7
TGCGCCAGCAGCCAAGCTCTAGCGGGAGGGTACGAGCAGTACTTC
CASSQALAGGYEQYF
>.|TRBV27|.|TRBJ2-2
TGTGCCAGCAGTTTAGTGGGTGGGCAGGGGTACACCGGGGAGCTGTTTTTT
CASSLVGGQGYTGELFF
>.|TRBV25-1|.|TRBJ2-3
TGTGCCAGCAGTGCCGGCTACACAGATACGCAGTATTTT
CASSAGYTDTQYF
>.|TRBV19|TRBD1|TRBJ2-5
TGTGCCAGTAGGCATCGGGACAGGCTACAAGAGACCCAGTACTTC
CASRHRDRLQETQYF
>.|TRBV7-9|.|TRBJ1-3
TGTGCCAGCAGCTTAGTCAGCTCTGGAAACACCATATATTTT
CASSLVSSGNTIYF
>.|TRBV6-1|TRBD1|TRBJ2-7
TGTGCCAGCAGATCAGGGGGCGGCGAGCAGTACTTC
CASRSGGGEQYF
>.|TRBV6-5|.|TRBJ2-7
TGTGCCAGCAGGATGACTCTCGGGGCCGAATACGAGCAGTACTTC
CASRMTLGAEYEQYF
>.|TRBV9|TRBD2|TRBJ2-1
TGTGCCAGCAGCCCCCGCCAAGTGGTAGCGGGAGGAGGTGAGCAGTTCTTC
CASSPRQVVAGGGEQFF
>.|TRBV18|.|TRBJ2-7
TGTGCCAGCTCACTCAACTACAGGGTTGGGGAGCAGTACTTC
CASSLNYRVGEQYF
>.|TRBV2|.|TRBJ1-1
TGTGCCAGCAGGCCTTGGGCGAGGGGCACTGAAGCTTTCTTT
CASRPWARGTEAFF
>.|TRBV27|.|TRBJ1-2
TGTGCCAGCAGTTTGTACGGGTACGGCTACACCTTC
CASSLYGYGYTF
>.|TRBV7-8|TRBD1|TRBJ2-7
TGTGCCAGCAGCCCTAGAGGGACAGGGGCCTACGAGCAGTACTTC
CASSPRGTGAYEQYF
>.|TRBV11-2|.|TRBJ1-2
TGTGCCAGCAGCTTAGGGCAGAGCTATGGCTACACCTTC
CASSLGQSYGYTF
>.|TRBV18|TRBD2|TRBJ2-1
TGTGCCAGCTCCAGTAGCGGGAGTGGAAATGAGCAGTTCTTC
CASSSSGSGNEQFF
>.|TRBV10-1|.|TRBJ1-1
TGCGCCAGCAGTGTCGAGGAGTTGGGAGCTTTCTTT
CASSVEELGAFF
>.|TRBV9|.|TRBJ2-3
TGTGCCAGCAGCCCTCACAGTGCGGGGGCTAATACGCAGTATTTT
CASSPHSAGANTQYF
>.|TRBV27|.|TRBJ1-5
TGTGCCAGCAGCACCGGGTCCCGAGGCAATCAGCCCCAGCATTTT
CASSTGSRGNQPQHF
>.|TRBV7-8|.|TRBJ1-2
TGTGCCAGCAGCTTAGCAACAGGGAACTATGGCTACACCTTC
CASSLATGNYGYTF
>.|TRBV19|.|TRBJ1-1
TGTGCCAGTAGTATATCCGGGCCGGGGGGCACTGAAGCTTTCTTT
CASSISGPGGTEAFF
>once|TRBV27|.|TRBJ2-1
TGTGCCAGCAGTCCTCTCGGGACCCCTGGCTATGAGCAGTTCTTC
CASSPLGTPGYEQFF
>.|TRBV25-1|.|TRBJ1-1
TGTGCCAGCAGGCCTGCGGGCCAAGAGTTTTCTGAAGCTTTCTTT
CASRPAGQEFSEAFF
>few|TRBV29-1|TRBD2|TRBJ2-3
TGCAGCGTTGATCCTAGCGGGAGGGGCACAGATACGCAGTATTTT
CSVDPSGRGTDTQYF
>.|TRBV7-2|.|TRBJ1-3
TGTGCCAGCAGCGTCGGGCCTTTGAACTCTGGAAACACCATATATTTT
CASSVGPLNSGNTIYF
>.|TRBV6-5|TRBD1|TRBJ2-2
TGTGCCAGCAGAACCGGGACAGGGGGCTCCGGGGAGCTGTTTTTT
CASRTGTGGSGELFF
>few|TRBV7-3|TRBD2|TRBJ2-1
TGTGCCAGCAGCTTGGCCGGGACTAGCGGGATGTATGAGCAGTTCTTC
CASSLAGTSGMYEQFF
>.|TRBV4-1|.|TRBJ1-2
TGCGCCAGCAGCCAAGAAAGGCTGGGCAGGGTGTCCACCTTC
CASSQERLGRVSTF
>.|TRBV19|TRBD1|TRBJ1-5
TGTGCCAGTAGTGGGACAGGGGGCCCCCGGGCCCAGCATTTT
CASSGTGGPRAQHF
>.|TRBV11-2|.|TRBJ2-7
TGTGCCAGCAGCCCCACTCCCCGCGGCTACGAGCAGTACTTC
CASSPTPRGYEQYF
>.|TRBV14|.|TRBJ2-5
TGTGCCAGCAGCCAAGAGGCAAGGGGGGACGAGACCCAGTACTTC
CASSQEARGDETQYF
>.|TRBV7-2|.|TRBJ1-3
TGTGCCAGCAGCTTTTCCGTCTCGCGCTCTGGAAACACCATATATTTT
CASSFSVSRSGNTIYF
>.|TRBV29-1|.|TRBJ2-3
TGCAGCGTTACGTTTTTGGCAGATACGCAGTATTTT
CSVTFLADTQYF
>.|TRBV28|.|TRBJ2-7
TGTGCCAGCAGTTTCCCTATGCCAGGGGTCCAGGCTCCCTCCTACGAGCAGTACTTC
CASSFPMPGVQAPSYEQYF
>.|TRBV6-5|TRBD1|TRBJ2-1
TGTGCCATTTCGACCGGGACAGGGATCAATGAGCAGTTCTTC
CAISTGTGINEQFF
>.|TRBV5-4|.|TRBJ1-5
TGTGCCAGCAGCTGGAAACCGGGACGGGATCAGCCCCAGCATTTT
CASSWKPGRDQPQHF
>.|TRBV7-9|TRBD2|TRBJ2-7
TGTGCCAGCAGCTTAGTCGGTAGCGGGAGCGACGAGCAGTACTTC
CASSLVGSGSDEQYF
>.|TRBV25-1|TRBD1|TRBJ2-2
TGTGCCAGCTCGGACAGGGTAAACACCGGGGAGCTGTTTTTT
CASSDRVNTGELFF
>.|TRBV6-6|TRBD2|TRBJ2-7
TGTGCCAGTTCAACAACTAGCGGGAGTCGATACGAGCAGTACTTC
CASSTTSGSRYEQYF
>.|TRBV27|TRBD2|TRBJ2-1
TGTGCCAGCAGTACCCGACTAGCGGGACACCCTGAGCAGTTCTTC
CASSTRLAGHPEQFF
>.|TRBV2|.|TRBJ1-2
TGTGCCAGCAGTGAAGCAGGGGTGGCACTCAAAGGCTACACCTTC
CASSEAGVALKGYTF
>.|TRBV10-3|TRBD1|TRBJ1-5
TGTGCCATCAGTGATCGGACAGGGGGCTCTCAGCCCCAGCATTTT
CAISDRTGGSQPQHF
>.|TRBV7-3|TRBD1|TRBJ2-2
TGTGCCAGCAGCTCCCGGGACAGGGTTCCCGGGGAGCTGTTTTTT
CASSSRDRVPGELFF
>.|TRBV28|TRBD1|TRBJ1-2
TGTGCCAGCAGTTCCGGACAGGGGCTCTATGGCTACACCTTC
CASSSGQGLYGYTF
>.|TRBV5-8|.|TRBJ2-5
TGTGCCAGCAGCATAAACGGCAGGGCGGAGGGAGAGACCCAGTACTTC
CASSINGRAEGETQYF
>.|TRBV5-4|.|TRBJ1-1
TGTGCCAGCAGCTTGTACTCTCGGCAGGAAGCTTTCTTT
CASSLYSRQEAFF
>.|TRBV5-4|.|TRBJ2-7
TGTGCCAGCAGCTTGATCCCCACAGCACTCGACGAGCAGTACTTC
CASSLIPTALDEQYF
>.|TRBV6-1|.|TRBJ2-1
TGTGCCAGCAGCCACGGACTGGAGAGCGAGCAGTTCTTC
CASSHGLESEQFF
>.|TRBV19|.|TRBJ2-7
TGTGCCAGTAGTAAGCAGGGGAGTTCCTTCGGGTCCTACGAGCAGTACTTC
CASSKQGSSFGSYEQYF
>.|TRBV11-3|.|TRBJ2-3
TGTGCCAGCAGCTTAGGTATATCGGGTAGAACAGATACGCAGTATTTT
CASSLGISGRTDTQYF
>once|TRBV28|TRBD2|TRBJ2-5
TGTGCCAGCAGTTTAGCGGGAGGATACAGGGAAGAGACCCAGTACTTC
CASSLAGGYREETQYF
>.|TRBV28|.|TRBJ1-2
TGTGCCAGCAGCGAGGGACCTTATGGCTACACCTTC
CASSEGPYGYTF
>.|TRBV7-9|.|TRBJ2-3
TGTGCCAGCAGCTTACTTGGGAACCCCACAGATACGCAGTATTTT
CASSLLGNPTDTQYF
>once|TRBV28|.|TRBJ1-4
TGTGCCAGCACCCCCGGGCGCGTCGCTTGGGCACTGAAGGAAAAACTGTTTTTT
CASTPGRVAWALKEKLFF
>.|TRBV6-1|.|TRBJ1-2
TGTGCCAGCAGTGAAAAGGTGGCGGGCTTCTATGGCTACACCTTC
CASSEKVAGFYGYTF
>.|TRBV19|TRBD2|TRBJ2-7
TGTGCCAGTGCATGGGGGGGAATGAGAGGGCCCTACGAGCAGTACTTC
CASAWGGMRGPYEQYF
>.|TRBV27|.|TRBJ2-1
TGTGCCAGCAGTTCTTCAAGAGGGAGATCATACAATGAGCAGTTCTTC
CASSSSRGRSYNEQFF
>.|TRBV28|.|TRBJ1-4
TGTGCCAGCAGACCTCGCGGGACGACACGTAATGAAAAACTGTTTTTT
CASRPRGTTRNEKLFF
>.|TRBV5-4|.|TRBJ2-5
TGTGCCAGCAGCTTGGAAAAGGGAGTGCAGTACTTC
CASSLEKGVQYF